A single sample is the source of the 20 T cell receptor beta chains below, sequenced in a study of cytomegalovirus exposure and HLA in healthy donors. In the PCR, 60 Vbeta and 13 Jbeta primers were used. Assay: immunoSEQ multiplex PCR; the TCRdb copy retains only in-frame clones and omits some. In the table there are nearly 65,000 clones, approximately 76% of which are singletons. The sample was PBMCs. The receptors here all came from a man aged 50 to 59 in good health and CMV-seronegative.

The gene calls are TRBV28 and TRBJ2-2; D ambiguous. Trimming left V 1 base short and J 4 bases short, with 4 bases between. The V gene's germline CDR1 is MDHEN and CDR2 SYDVKM. This CDR3 contains 13 residues. CDR3 DNA sequence: TGTGCCAGCAGTTTATTCTTCACCGGGGAGCTGTTTTTT. It specifies CASSLFFTGELFF. Using reference TRBV28 and TRBJ2-2 for the parts outside the CDR3, the full variable domain is DVKVTQSSRYLVKRTGEKVFLECVQDMDHENMFWYRQDPGLGLRLIYFSYDVKMKEKGDIPEGYSVSREKKERFSLILESASTNQTSMYLCASSLFFTGELFFGEGSRLTVL.

This clone has only a few counts. The gene calls are TRBV6-5 and TRBJ1-1; D is uncertain. Germline-derived CDR1 and CDR2 are MNHEY and SVGAGI. Trimming took 7 bases from V and 0 from J, leaving 9 bases between them. This CDR3 spans 13 amino acids. CDR3 coding DNA: TGTGCCAGCACCGTAAACATGAACACTGAAGCTTTCTTT. It specifies CASTVNMNTEAFF.

The chain links TRBV5-1 to TRBJ2-1, with a possible D match to TRBD2 (5 bases). Trimming pared 0 bases from V and 7 bases from J, leaving 8 bases between. Germline V gene lookup returns CDR1 SGHRS and CDR2 YFSETQ. This CDR3 has 13 amino acids. This CDR3 reads CASSLGTRNEQFF. The CDR3 nucleotides are TGCGCCAGCAGCTTGGGGACTCGTAATGAGCAGTTCTTC.

This chain joins TRBV30 and TRBJ2-7; 8 bases map to TRBD2. CDR3 length equals 13 residues. Germline CDR1 reads GTSNPN; CDR2 reads SVGIG (reference sequence). V shed 5 bases, J shed 0 bases, and the junction held 3 bases outside the gene matches. This CDR3 is CAWRGGLSYEQYF. The CDR3 region has the DNA TGTGCCTGGCGGGGGGGTCTCTCCTACGAGCAGTACTTC.

Details on this clone: Different DNA sequences within this sample yield the same CDR3. V usage is TRBV30 and J usage is TRBJ1-4, with D unresolved. Germline-derived CDR1 and CDR2 are GTSNPN and SVGIG (reference sequence). The CDR3 sequence is 16 residues long. Trimming pared 1 base from V and 3 bases from J, leaving 15 bases between. The CDR3 is CAWSDLGGAANEKLFF. The CDR3 bases are TGTGCCTGGAGTGACCTTGGAGGCGCAGCTAATGAAAAACTGTTTTTT.

This clone was detected once. V usage is TRBV6-6 and J usage is TRBJ1-2; TRBD1 is a possible D gene (6 bases). The CDR3 extends over 14 amino acids. V lost 7 bases, J lost 2 bases, and 14 bases lay in between. Germline V gene lookup returns CDR1 MNHNY and CDR2 SVGAGI (reference sequence). CDR3 nucleotides: TGTGCCAGCATTAGTGGGGGGGCCAACTATGGCTACACCTTC. Protein: CASISGGANYGYTF.

This rearrangement joins TRBV2 to TRBJ2-7; 8 nucleotides align to TRBD2. The CDR3 is made up of 16 amino acids. Looked up from germline, CDR1 is SNHLY and CDR2 is FYNNEI. Trimming took 7 bases from V and 2 from J; bases not matched to a gene: 13. This CDR3 reads CASTEFGGGLAYEQYF. The CDR3 DNA reads TGTGCCAGCACCGAGTTCGGGGGGGGCCTAGCCTACGAGCAGTACTTC.

V is TRBV7-9 and J is TRBJ2-1, with D maybe TRBD2 (7 bases). Germline values: CDR1 SEHNR, CDR2 FQNEAQ (reference sequence). The CDR3 loop spans 17 amino acids. Trimming removed 1 base from V and 0 bases from J, with 13 bases in between. The CDR3 DNA reads TGTGCCAGCAGCTTAGGCGGGGGCGGCGGCTCCTACAATGAGCAGTTCTTC. Amino acid sequence: CASSLGGGGGSYNEQFF. The variable domain in full, with the rest retrieved from reference TRBV7-9 and TRBJ2-1, is DTGVSQNPRHKITKRGQNVTFRCDPISEHNRLYWYRQTLGQGPEFLTYFQNEAQLEKSRLLSDRFSAERPKGSFSTLEIQRTEQGDSAMYLCASSLGGGGGSYNEQFFGPGTRLTVL.

This clone was seen just once. V gene TRBV27 combines with J gene TRBJ2-3; 8 positions match TRBD1. The CDR3 is made up of 15 amino acids. The junction had 3 bases not matched to a gene; V was cut back by 4 bases and J by 0 bases. CDR1 is MNHEY, CDR2 SMNVEV, per germline (reference sequence). The CDR3 DNA follows: TGTGCCAGCAGTTCACAGGGGGTCAGCACAGATACGCAGTATTTT. It codes for CASSSQGVSTDTQYF.

The chain recombines TRBV10-3 with TRBJ2-3; maybe TRBD1 (7 bases). Trimming shortened V by 11 bases and J by 3 bases, and 15 bases separated the two germline ends. This CDR3 comprises 13 residues. Per the germline V gene, CDR1 is ENHRY and CDR2 is SYGVKD. As DNA, the CDR3 is TGTGCCCCAGGGGGGAACCTGACAGATACGCAGTATTTT. Its protein is CAPGGNLTDTQYF.

This clone was counted between two and nine times. V is TRBV27 and J is TRBJ2-7; D is perhaps TRBD2 (5 bases). Germline CDR1 and CDR2: MNHEY and SMNVEV (reference sequence). The CDR3 covers 13 residues. The V end was cut by 6 bases, the J end by 2 bases, with 11 bases between. The CDR3 here is CASREPGTYEQYF. For the CDR3, the DNA is TGTGCCAGCAGGGAACCGGGGACCTACGAGCAGTACTTC.

The rearrangement joins TRBV6-5 to TRBJ2-2, with 8 bases aligning to TRBD1. CDR1 MNHEY and CDR2 SVGAGI come from the germline V gene. This CDR3 contains 16 residues. The junction had 2 bases not matched to a gene; V was cut back by 0 bases and J by 2 bases. The CDR3 here is CASSYSTGGNTGELFF. For the CDR3, the DNA is TGTGCCAGCAGTTACTCCACAGGGGGAAACACCGGGGAGCTGTTTTTT.

The V and J genes are TRBV7-6 and TRBJ1-6; no clear D gene. The V and J ends lost 2 bases and 0 bases respectively, with 14 bases between them. This CDR3 has 18 amino acids. Germline V gene data show CDR1 as SGHVS and CDR2 as FNYEAQ. CDR3 coding DNA: TGTGCCAGCAGCTTACGCCCCCGAGGCAGCTCCTATAATTCACCCCTCCACTTT. Protein sequence: CASSLRPRGSSYNSPLHF.

This clone came up once. V and J are TRBV7-8 and TRBJ2-7; D not resolved. Per the germline V gene, CDR1 is SGHVS and CDR2 is FQNEAQ. The CDR3 loop spans 12 amino acids. Trimming stripped 5 bases from V and 3 bases from J, with 8 bases between. In nucleotides, the CDR3 is TGTGCCAGCAGCCCCATGCGCTACGAGCAGTACTTC. It specifies CASSPMRYEQYF.

This clone came up many times. The chain is built from TRBV6-5 and TRBJ1-1; 7 bases align to TRBD1. The CDR3 has 14 amino acids. V lost 6 bases and J lost 7; bases outside the gene matches: 11. Germline CDR1 MNHEY, CDR2 SVGAGI. This chain's CDR3 is CASSLQGSTSEAFF. CDR3 coding DNA: TGTGCCAGCAGCTTACAGGGGTCGACGAGTGAAGCTTTCTTT.

This chain joins TRBV7-2 and TRBJ2-6; 11 bases agree with TRBD2. The CDR3 is 19 amino acids. V lost 2 bases, J lost 3 bases, and 9 bases stayed unmatched. Germline CDR1 reads SGHTA; CDR2 reads FQGNSA. The CDR3 protein is CASSLPRVAGGFGANVLTF. The CDR3 DNA is TGTGCCAGCAGCTTACCCCGAGTAGCGGGGGGGTTTGGGGCCAACGTCCTGACTTTC.

J is TRBJ2-7 and V is TRBV6-5; TRBD1 matches 9 bases. In germline, CDR1 is MNHEY, CDR2 SVGAGI. The CDR3 totals 15 residues. V trimming: 6 bases; J trimming: 7 bases; junction bases outside the gene matches: 13. CDR3 DNA: TGTGCCAGCAGGACAACCGGGACAGGGAGACTAGAGCAGTACTTC. Residues: CASRTTGTGRLEQYF.

The chain combines TRBV6-6 with TRBJ1-3; no definite D call. V was clipped by 2 bases and J by 5 bases, with 13 bases between them. Germline CDR1 MNHNY, CDR2 SVGAGI (reference sequence). The CDR3 extends over 15 amino acids. DNA of the CDR3: TGTGCCAGCAGTTACACGGAGGAAGTGAGAAACACCATATATTTT. Translated, it gives CASSYTEEVRNTIYF.

The chain uses TRBV29-1 and TRBJ2-7; 7 nucleotides agree with TRBD1. Germline lookup yields CDR1 SQVTM and CDR2 ANQGSEA. This CDR3 contains 12 residues. V dropped 7 bases and J dropped 5; count of bases not matched to a gene: 8. Here the CDR3 reads CSGRQGPDEQYF. In DNA, the CDR3 is TGCAGCGGGAGACAGGGACCTGACGAGCAGTACTTC.

The rearrangement joins TRBV15 to TRBJ2-7, with 7 positions matching TRBD1. The CDR3 runs to 15 residues. The ends lost 2 bases at V and 4 bases at J; junction bases unmatched: 8. In germline, CDR1 is LNHNV, CDR2 YYDKDF (reference sequence). The CDR3 DNA reads as TGTGCCACCAGCAGAACTCCGGGACAGAATTACGAGCAGTACTTC. Amino acid sequence: CATSRTPGQNYEQYF.